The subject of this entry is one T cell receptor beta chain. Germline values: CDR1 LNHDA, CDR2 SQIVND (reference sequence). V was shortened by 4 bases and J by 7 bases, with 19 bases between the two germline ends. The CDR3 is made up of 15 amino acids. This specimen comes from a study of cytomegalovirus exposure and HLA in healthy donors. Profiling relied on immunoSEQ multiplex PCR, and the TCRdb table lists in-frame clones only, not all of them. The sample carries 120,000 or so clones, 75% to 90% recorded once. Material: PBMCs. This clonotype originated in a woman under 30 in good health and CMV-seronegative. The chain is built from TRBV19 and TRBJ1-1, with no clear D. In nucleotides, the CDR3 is TGTGCCAGTAGTACTACACGGAGGGATCAGAGTGAAGCTTTCTTT. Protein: CASSTTRRDQSEAFF.